This TCR beta chain stems from a study of CD8 T cells in ankylosing spondylitis. Study results and limitations: Significant enrichment of disease-linked clones was reported in matched ankylosing spondylitis synovial fluid. Earlier studies detected some motif variants in reactive arthritis synovial fluid and blood. Disease-associated clonotypes exhibited CD8+ identity and were relatively infrequent in peripheral blood. Blood of patients with ankylosing spondylitis appeared to be characterized by a TCR beta motif of eight highly homologous variants.

TCRdb called the 5' RACE reads again in MiXCR, with one record for every CDR3 protein. The sample lists hundreds of thousands of distinct CDR3 sequences, approximately 12% occurring once. The V and J ends lost 0 bases and 1 base respectively, with 4 bases between them. CDR3 length equals 13 residues. Germline V gene lookup returns CDR1 DFQATT and CDR2 SNEGSKA (reference sequence). This clonotype was detected only a few times. Its antigen is not known. The sequence came from a male donor with ankylosing spondylitis. The chain links TRBV20-1 to TRBJ1-5, with D uncertain. Sample: blood, either unsorted or a sorted T cell fraction (not recorded which). The DNA of the CDR3 is TGCAGTGCTAGAGAGTGGAGCAATCAGCCCCAGCATTTT. Residues: CSAREWSNQPQHF.